Presented here are 11 T cell receptor beta chains from one specimen sequenced in a study of cytomegalovirus exposure and HLA in healthy donors. PCR primers comprised 60 Vbeta and 13 Jbeta primers. Here immunoSEQ multiplex PCR was the method, and the copy in TCRdb shows in-frame clones only, minus some. The top ten clones hold about 8.6% of a sample with more than 75,000 clones, roughly 72% of them seen once. The specimen sequenced was PBMCs. The receptors here all came from a man aged 35 to 55 in good health and CMV-seropositive.

The chain couples TRBV7-9 to TRBJ2-2; D is perhaps TRBD2 (6 bases). The germline V gene encodes CDR1 SEHNR and CDR2 FQNEAQ (reference sequence). CDR3 length: 16 amino acids. V lost 5 bases and J lost 1, with 14 bases in between. CDR3 region: CASSQASGENTGELFF. CDR3 sequence (DNA): TGTGCCAGCAGCCAGGCCTCGGGAGAGAACACCGGGGAGCTGTTTTTT.

The rearrangement joins TRBV7-9 to TRBJ1-4; D ambiguous. The CDR3 extends over 14 amino acids. V lost 2 bases and J lost 8, with 12 bases in between. CDR1 and CDR2 (germline): SEHNR, FQNEAQ (reference sequence). The CDR3 DNA is TGTGCCAGCAGCTTACGAGGGCTGGGCGAAAAACTGTTTTTT. It codes for CASSLRGLGEKLFF.

This sequence joins TRBV9 and TRBJ2-1; 10 positions match TRBD2. V gave up 0 bases and J gave up 4 bases; unmatched junction bases: 10. The CDR3 is made up of 18 amino acids. Germline V CDR1 and CDR2: SGDLS, YYNGEE. The chain's CDR3 is CASSVETPSGRVYNEQFF. The DNA for the CDR3 is TGTGCCAGCAGCGTAGAAACCCCAAGCGGGAGGGTATACAATGAGCAGTTCTTC.

J is TRBJ2-7 and V is TRBV6-1, with D perhaps TRBD1 (7 bases). The germline V gene has CDR1 MNHNS and CDR2 SASEGT. CDR3 length: 15 amino acids. The V gene lost 4 bases and the J gene lost 4 bases, with 17 bases spanning the gap. CDR3 nucleotides: TGTGCCAGCAGTGCCCCGGAGGGGGCAGGTTACGAGCAGTACTTC. Translation gives CASSAPEGAGYEQYF.

This chain uses TRBV5-1 with TRBJ2-7, with 8 positions matching TRBD1. The V segment lost 4 bases and the J segment 4 bases; nucleotides outside the gene matches: 10. CDR3 size: 15 residues. The germline V gene encodes CDR1 SGHRS and CDR2 YFSETQ. CDR3 loop: CASSKEARGPYEQYF. The CDR3 nucleotides are TGCGCCAGCAGCAAAGAGGCCAGGGGGCCGTACGAGCAGTACTTC.

The chain has TRBV28 and TRBJ1-2; 7 nucleotides agree with TRBD1. The CDR3 consists of 13 residues. V shed 6 bases and J 6 bases; nucleotides not matched to a gene: 7. Germline loops: CDR1 MDHEN, CDR2 SYDVKM. The CDR3 nucleotides read TGTGCCAGCAGCCTGAGGGGGCGCAATGGCTACACCTTC. Translation gives CASSLRGRNGYTF.

This clone was counted only a few times. The chain combines TRBV5-8 with TRBJ2-7; 10 nucleotides match TRBD2. The CDR3 covers 16 residues. J lost 4 bases, V lost 4 bases, and 11 bases had no gene match. The V gene's germline CDR1 is SGHTS and CDR2 YDEGEE. The CDR3: CASSPRGLAGEYEQYF. As DNA, the CDR3 is TGTGCCAGCAGCCCGAGGGGTCTAGCGGGGGAATACGAGCAGTACTTC.

The chain joins TRBV2 to TRBJ2-7, with 11 bases aligning to TRBD2. The CDR3 consists of 16 residues. The germline gives CDR1 SNHLY, CDR2 FYNNEI. V trimming: 3 bases; J trimming: 4 bases; junction bases outside the gene matches: 8. Here the CDR3 DNA reads TGTGCCAGCAGTGATCTAGCGGGAGGCAGAGGATACGAGCAGTACTTC. Residues: CASSDLAGGRGYEQYF. Full variable domain (remainder filled in from reference TRBV2 and TRBJ2-7): EPEVTQTPSHQVTQMGQEVILRCVPISNHLYFYWYRQILGQKVEFLVSFYNNEISEKSEIFDDQFSVERPDGSNFTLKIRSTKLEDSAMYFCASSDLAGGRGYEQYFGPGTRLTVT.

The chain combines TRBV7-9 with TRBJ2-7; 8 bases are a match to TRBD1. This CDR3 is built from 15 residues. The V and J ends lost 4 bases and 0 bases, in that order; junction bases with no gene match: 5. CDR1 and CDR2 from the germline V gene are SEHNR and FQNEAQ (reference sequence). CDR3 in amino acids: CASSSDRGSSYEQYF. The CDR3 DNA reads as TGTGCCAGCAGCTCCGACAGGGGAAGCTCCTACGAGCAGTACTTC. Full variable domain (missing parts from reference TRBV7-9 and TRBJ2-7): DTGVSQNPRHKITKRGQNVTFRCDPISEHNRLYWYRQTLGQGPEFLTYFQNEAQLEKSRLLSDRFSAERPKGSFSTLEIQRTEQGDSAMYLCASSSDRGSSYEQYFGPGTRLTVT.

This chain connects TRBV30 to TRBJ1-1, with 11 bases aligning to TRBD1. This CDR3 contains 14 residues. After removal of 4 bases from V and 5 bases from J, the junction contained 6 bases not matched to a gene. CDR1 is GTSNPN, CDR2 SVGIG, per germline (reference sequence). For the CDR3, the DNA is TGTGCCTGGACTCCTGGGGACAGGGGGACTGAAGCTTTCTTT. Translating it yields CAWTPGDRGTEAFF.

The genes are TRBV4-3 and TRBJ2-3; the D gene is possibly TRBD1 (6 bases). Germline-derived CDR1 and CDR2 are LGHNA and YSLEER. This CDR3 comprises 14 residues. Between the trimmed V and J ends, which lost 0 bases and 5 bases, there was a span of 9 bases. CDR3 nucleotides: TGCGCCAGCAGCCAAGATAGCAGGGGAGATACGCAGTATTTT. This encodes CASSQDSRGDTQYF.